These 14 T cell receptor beta chains were all obtained from the same sample, sequenced in a study of T cells after posttransplantation cyclophosphamide. Cyclophosphamide on days +3 and +4 followed busulfan-fludarabine conditioning and a marrow graft. The assay was immunoSEQ multiplex PCR, and TCRdb's table has in-frame clones only and misses some. The sample lists about 42,000 clones, less than 95% occurring once. Sample: PBMCs, taken about 60 days after allogeneic stem cell transplant with posttransplant cyclophosphamide. The receptor source for this set is a male patient between 60 and 69 years old who received an allogeneic stem cell transplant from a related donor and was CMV-positive. The T cells may partly be graft donor cells.

There are a few counts of this clone. CDR3 sequence: CASSPSGLLNQPQHF. The CDR3 DNA sequence: TGTGCCAGCAGCCCCTCGGGACTGCTCAATCAGCCCCAGCATTTT. The genes are TRBV25-1 and TRBJ1-5; D might be TRBD1 (5 bases). Germline CDR1 is MGHDK and CDR2 is SYGVNS. The CDR3 consists of 15 residues. Trimming shortened V by 6 bases and J by 3 bases, and 15 bases separated the two germline ends.

The chain recombines TRBV7-9 with TRBJ2-5, with TRBD1 matching 7 bases. V shed 5 bases, J shed 0 bases, and the junction held 6 bases outside the gene matches. The CDR3 sequence is 15 residues long. CDR1 and CDR2 (germline): SEHNR, FQNEAQ (reference sequence). The CDR3 reads CASSSTTGNQETQYF. Written as DNA, the CDR3 is TGTGCCAGCAGCAGTACGACAGGGAACCAAGAGACCCAGTACTTC.

This chain joins TRBV6-1 and TRBJ1-1; tentatively, D is TRBD1 (5 bases). Deletions cut 3 bases from V and 10 bases from J, with 15 bases between. The germline gives CDR1 MNHNS, CDR2 SASEGT. The CDR3 runs to 13 residues. CDR3 nucleotides: TGTGCCAGCAGTGATTGGTATCTGGGGGGAGCTTTCTTT. This sequence encodes CASSDWYLGGAFF.

The count of this clone is one. V gene TRBV27 combines with J gene TRBJ1-1; TRBD1 matches at 7 bases. V lost 1 base, J lost 6 bases, and 17 bases stayed unmatched. Germline V gene data show CDR1 as MNHEY and CDR2 as SMNVEV (reference sequence). The CDR3 covers 18 residues. The CDR3 DNA reads as TGTGCCAGCAGTTTATTGACCCCCACCCGTGGAGGGGGCCCTGAAGCTTTCTTT. Protein product: CASSLLTPTRGGGPEAFF.

The chain couples TRBV5-1 to TRBJ1-1; TRBD1 is a possible D gene (5 bases). This CDR3 has 14 residues. Germline V CDR1 and CDR2: SGHRS, YFSETQ. V was pared by 4 bases and J by 1 base, with 11 bases between. In nucleotides, the CDR3 is TGCGCCAGCAGCGGGGGGACGTCGAACACTGAAGCTTTCTTT. Translated: CASSGGTSNTEAFF.

The rearrangement joins TRBV11-2 to TRBJ2-7, with D possibly matching TRBD2 (6 bases). Germline values: CDR1 SGHAT, CDR2 FQNNGV. V lost 5 bases and J 3 bases, leaving 17 bases between the germline ends. The CDR3 has 15 residues. This CDR3 reads CASSPSLASIYEQYF. Here the CDR3 DNA reads TGTGCCAGCAGCCCCTCTCTAGCGTCTATCTACGAGCAGTACTTC.

The gene calls are TRBV2 and TRBJ2-2; the D gene is possibly TRBD2 (6 bases). This CDR3 has 13 amino acids. Germline V gives CDR1 SNHLY, CDR2 FYNNEI. Trimming took off 9 bases at V and 6 bases at J, with 14 bases between the two ends. CDR3 residues: CASGVREAGELFF. CDR3 DNA sequence: TGTGCCAGTGGGGTTAGGGAGGCCGGGGAGCTGTTTTTT.

V is TRBV9 and J is TRBJ2-3; 11 positions match TRBD2. V was clipped by 4 bases and J by 0 bases; unmatched bases: 4. The CDR3 contains 16 residues. Germline values: CDR1 SGDLS, CDR2 YYNGEE. CDR3 sequence: CASSPGTSGSTDTQYF. In DNA, the CDR3 is TGTGCCAGCAGCCCCGGGACTAGCGGAAGCACAGATACGCAGTATTTT.

The chain has TRBV2 and TRBJ1-2; the match to TRBD1 covers 7 bases. The CDR3 length is 12 residues. V dropped 5 bases and J dropped 6; count of bases not matched to a gene: 3. Per the germline V gene, CDR1 is SNHLY and CDR2 is FYNNEI. CDR3 nucleotides: TGTGCCAGCAGTACCACAGGGGATGGCTACACCTTC. Its translation is CASSTTGDGYTF.

V gene TRBV30 combines with J gene TRBJ1-1, with 8 bases lining up with TRBD1. Germline CDR1 GTSNPN, CDR2 SVGIG (reference sequence). The CDR3 is made up of 13 amino acids. V lost 5 bases, J lost 5 bases, and 7 bases stayed unmatched. This chain's CDR3 is CAWGQGRGTEAFF. As DNA, the CDR3 is TGTGCCTGGGGACAGGGACGGGGAACTGAAGCTTTCTTT.

The genes are TRBV5-6 and TRBJ2-5; 7 bases agree with TRBD1. The CDR3 is 15 amino acids. Germline CDR1 and CDR2: SGHDT and YYEEEE. The V gene end was trimmed by 4 bases and the J gene end by 0 bases; junction bases not matched to a gene: 6. CDR3 sequence: CASSQATGDQETQYF. For the CDR3, the DNA is TGTGCCAGCAGCCAAGCAACAGGGGACCAAGAGACCCAGTACTTC.

This clone was counted a single time. The gene calls are TRBV28 and TRBJ1-3; 8 bases match TRBD1. Germline lookup yields CDR1 MDHEN and CDR2 SYDVKM. Germline trimming cut 5 bases from V and 0 bases from J; bases unmatched to any gene: 0. CDR3 length equals 14 residues. CDR3 coding DNA: TGTGCCAGCAGTCAGGGGGCCTCTGGAAACACCATATATTTT. As protein: CASSQGASGNTIYF.

This chain joins TRBV27 and TRBJ1-5; 8 nucleotides align to TRBD1. Losses at the gene ends were 6 bases for V and 7 bases for J; bases not matched to a gene: 8. This CDR3 is built from 14 residues. CDR1 is MNHEY and CDR2 is SMNVEV in the germline V gene (reference sequence). The CDR3 is CASRSQTGGQPQHF. CDR3 bases: TGTGCCAGCAGATCCCAAACAGGGGGGCAGCCCCAGCATTTT.

V and J are TRBV11-2 and TRBJ1-5, with unresolved D. Germline CDR1 reads SGHAT; CDR2 reads FQNNGV. The CDR3 covers 13 residues. V was trimmed by 5 bases and J by 5 bases, leaving 10 bases between them. The CDR3 sequence is CASSERAYQPQHF. The CDR3 DNA is TGTGCCAGCAGCGAGAGGGCTTATCAGCCCCAGCATTTT.